What follows are 23 T cell receptor beta chains derived from one specimen sequenced in a study of T cell responses to AZD1222 COVID-19 vaccine. Using immunoSEQ multiplex PCR, the repertoire was profiled, and TCRdb retains in-frame clones only, with some absent. The sample yields 140,000 to 150,000 clones, about 81% seen once. Sample: peripheral blood, taken on day 0 of MenACWY control vaccination. The receptor set was obtained from an adult in good health.

CDR3 region: CASSRTETEAFF. For the CDR3, the DNA is TGCGCCAGCAGCAGGACGGAAACTGAAGCTTTCTTT. The genes are TRBV5-1 and TRBJ1-1; D gene unclear. Germline CDR1 and CDR2: SGHRS and YFSETQ. The length of the CDR3 is 12 residues. Trimming pared 4 bases from V and 5 bases from J, leaving 9 bases between.

In its sample, this clone was seen a few times. CDR3 sequence (DNA): TGTGCCAGTAGCATAAGACAGGGGTGGGAGACCCAGTACTTC. This translates into CASSIRQGWETQYF. The chain combines TRBV19 with TRBJ2-5, with TRBD1 identical over 8 bases. The length of the CDR3 is 14 residues. V trimming: 6 bases; J trimming: 5 bases; junction bases outside the gene matches: 8. Germline CDR1 is LNHDA and CDR2 is SQIVND (reference sequence).

In regard to this clone: The same CDR3 also results from other DNA sequences found in this sample. This chain links TRBV3-1 (or the pseudogene TRBV3-2) with TRBJ1-2; no clear D. V was clipped by 1 base and J by 4 bases, with 4 bases between them. This CDR3 has 12 amino acids. Per germline, CDR1 LGHDT and CDR2 YNNKEL (reference sequence). The CDR3 nucleotides are TGTGCCAGCAGCCAAGTTGGCTATGGCTACACCTTC. This gives the protein CASSQVGYGYTF.

The chain carries TRBV5-8 and TRBJ1-4, with no clear D. The CDR3 totals 16 residues. Germline CDR1 and CDR2: SGHTS and YDEGEE. V was shortened by 0 bases and J by 0 bases, with 9 bases between the two germline ends. The CDR3 nucleotides are TGTGCCAGCAGCTTGGGGCGACGGTCAACTAATGAAAAACTGTTTTTT. Protein sequence: CASSLGRRSTNEKLFF.

This clone has more than one count but fewer than ten. The same CDR3 is also encoded by other DNA sequences in this sample. The J gene is TRBJ2-5, the V gene TRBV3-1 (or the pseudogene TRBV3-2); D not certain. The CDR3 extends over 13 amino acids. In germline, CDR1 is LGHDT, CDR2 YNNKEL (reference sequence). V lost 4 bases to trimming and J lost 1 base, with 7 bases between them. The CDR3 DNA reads TGTGCCAGCAGCCCCCGGTCCCAAGAGACCCAGTACTTC. Amino acid sequence: CASSPRSQETQYF.

This chain uses TRBV29-1 with TRBJ2-5; weak D call: TRBD1 (5 bases). From germline, CDR1 is SQVTM and CDR2 ANQGSEA. V lost 6 bases, J lost 5 bases, and 16 bases lay in between. CDR3 size: 13 residues. CDR3 coding DNA: TGCAGCGTGGGTTTTAGGGGCGCGGAGACCCAGTACTTC. Protein product: CSVGFRGAETQYF.

The V gene is TRBV6-5, the J gene TRBJ1-1; no definite D call. CDR3 length equals 15 residues. Germline V gene data show CDR1 as MNHEY and CDR2 as SVGAGI. V was shortened by 0 bases and J by 4 bases, with 12 bases between the two germline ends. Written as DNA, the CDR3 is TGTGCCAGCAGTTACTCCCCCCGGCGTCCCACTGAAGCTTTCTTT. Translation gives CASSYSPRRPTEAFF.

This sequence joins TRBV30 and TRBJ2-3, with 12 nucleotides matching TRBD2. The CDR3 has 15 amino acids. Looked up from germline, CDR1 is GTSNPN and CDR2 is SVGIG (reference sequence). V was clipped by 4 bases and J by 3 bases; unmatched bases: 5. CDR3 loop: CAWTRGLAGTDTQYF. The CDR3 coding sequence is TGTGCCTGGACTCGAGGACTAGCGGGAACAGATACGCAGTATTTT. The whole variable domain, filled in from reference TRBV30 and TRBJ2-3, reads SQTIHQWPATLVQPVGSPLSLECTVEGTSNPNLYWYRQAAGRGLQLLFYSVGIGQISSEVPQNLSASRPQDRQFILSSKKLLLSDSGFYLCAWTRGLAGTDTQYFGPGTRLTVL.

The chain carries TRBV7-6 and TRBJ1-1; tentatively, D is TRBD1 (6 bases). This CDR3 spans 15 amino acids. V lost 1 base to trimming and J lost 5 bases, with 14 bases between them. CDR1 is SGHVS, CDR2 FNYEAQ, per germline. CDR3 loop: CASSLGRGARTEAFF. The CDR3 region has the DNA TGTGCCAGCAGCTTAGGAAGGGGGGCTAGGACTGAAGCTTTCTTT.

This clone was counted a single time. The V and J genes are TRBV20-1 and TRBJ2-7; possible D gene TRBD1, 6 bases. The length of the CDR3 is 11 residues. Germline V gives CDR1 DFQATT, CDR2 SNEGSKA (reference sequence). Trimming removed 7 bases at V and 2 bases at J, with 9 bases between. CDR3 sequence (DNA): TGCAGTGTTCCAGGGGCCTACGAGCAGTACGTC. Amino acid sequence: CSVPGAYEQYV.

In nucleotides, the CDR3 is TGTGCCAGCCAAAGGGGACAGATCAACACTGAAGCTTTCTTT. This codes for CASQRGQINTEAFF. This sequence joins TRBV19 and TRBJ1-1; 7 bases align to TRBD1. Germline V gene data show CDR1 as LNHDA and CDR2 as SQIVND (reference sequence). This CDR3 comprises 14 residues. After removal of 9 bases from V and 2 bases from J, the junction contained 9 bases not matched to a gene. Supplemented by reference TRBV19 and TRBJ1-1, the full variable domain reads DGGITQSPKYLFRKEGQNVTLSCEQNLNHDAMYWYRQDPGQGLRLIYYSQIVNDFQKGDIAEGYSVSREKKESFPLTVTSAQKNPTAFYLCASQRGQINTEAFFGQGTRLTVV.

This clone appeared a few times. The J gene is TRBJ2-3, the V gene TRBV27; a weak D match, TRBD2 (5 bases). This CDR3 has 20 amino acids. Per the germline V gene, CDR1 is MNHEY and CDR2 is SMNVEV (reference sequence). Trimming left V 0 bases short and J 1 base short, with 23 bases between. The CDR3 bases are TGTGCCAGCAGTTTATCTTGGGTTCGAGGCTTTGTCGGGGGCACAGATACGCAGTATTTT. Amino acids: CASSLSWVRGFVGGTDTQYF.

V usage is TRBV7-9 and J usage is TRBJ2-2; D is perhaps TRBD2 (6 bases). V was pared by 2 bases and J by 4 bases, with 11 bases between. This CDR3 has 15 residues. Germline V gene lookup returns CDR1 SEHNR and CDR2 FQNEAQ (reference sequence). CDR3 sequence: CASSLQLARTGELFF. The CDR3 DNA reads as TGTGCCAGCAGCTTACAACTAGCCCGCACCGGGGAGCTGTTTTTT.

The genes are TRBV7-9 and TRBJ1-1; maybe TRBD1 (6 bases). With 6 bases removed from V and 6 bases from J, the gap between germline ends came to 17 bases. The germline V gene has CDR1 SEHNR and CDR2 FQNEAQ (reference sequence). This CDR3 spans 14 amino acids. The CDR3 sequence: CASSPSTGYAEAFF. The DNA of the CDR3 is TGTGCCAGCAGTCCATCCACAGGGTACGCTGAAGCTTTCTTT.

This chain links TRBV30 with TRBJ1-5; 8 nucleotides line up with TRBD1. With V trimmed by 3 bases and J by 2 bases, 9 bases remained unmatched. This CDR3 has 16 residues. The germline gives CDR1 GTSNPN, CDR2 SVGIG (reference sequence). CDR3 nucleotides: TGTGCCTGGAGCTCACCCGGACAGGGTGGCAATCAGCCCCAGCATTTT. It is translated as CAWSSPGQGGNQPQHF.

The chain links TRBV11-3 to TRBJ2-7, with D perhaps assigned TRBD1 or TRBD2 (5 bases each). V was shortened by 5 bases and J by 0 bases, with 14 bases between the two germline ends. The CDR3 contains 15 residues. Germline CDR1 reads SGHNT; CDR2 reads YENEEA. CDR3 in DNA: TGTGCCAGCAGCCCCGCAGAGGGACCCTCCTACGAGCAGTACTTC. Its protein product is CASSPAEGPSYEQYF.

The rearrangement joins TRBV5-4 to TRBJ2-5; 10 nucleotides agree with TRBD1. The trim removed 4 bases at V and 2 bases at J, leaving 8 bases unmatched. Germline lookup yields CDR1 SGHNT and CDR2 YYREEE (reference sequence). The length of the CDR3 is 16 residues. The CDR3 is CASSRGRDRGQETQYF. DNA of the CDR3: TGTGCCAGCAGCAGAGGCCGGGACAGGGGACAAGAGACCCAGTACTTC. The full variable domain, its missing parts supplied by reference TRBV5-4 and TRBJ2-5, is ETGVTQSPTHLIKTRGQQVTLRCSSQSGHNTVSWYQQALGQGPQFIFQYYREEENGRGNFPPRFSGLQFPNYSSELNVNALELDDSALYLCASSRGRDRGQETQYFGPGTRLLVL.

This clone was detected only once. The chain is built from TRBV7-9 and TRBJ1-2; D gene unclear. The CDR3 extends over 12 amino acids. CDR1 is SEHNR and CDR2 is FQNEAQ in the germline V gene (reference sequence). Trimming left V 3 bases short and J 4 bases short, with 6 bases between. The CDR3 DNA follows: TGTGCCAGCAGCTTTGGGTCCTATGGCTACACCTTC. Translating gives CASSFGSYGYTF.

The J gene is TRBJ1-5, the V gene TRBV12-5; 8 bases align to TRBD1. Germline values: CDR1 LGHNT, CDR2 FRNRAP. J lost 1 base, V lost 7 bases, and 9 bases had no gene match. The CDR3 totals 16 residues. Here the CDR3 DNA reads TGTGCTAGTGTTTCGGACAGGGTAAGGAGCAATCAGCCCCAGCATTTT. This gives the protein CASVSDRVRSNQPQHF.

The chain links TRBV7-9 to TRBJ2-3, with a possible D match to TRBD1 (5 bases). The CDR3 extends over 12 amino acids. V gave up 3 bases and J gave up 4 bases, with 5 bases separating them. Germline assignment: CDR1 SEHNR and CDR2 FQNEAQ (reference sequence). CDR3 sequence: CASSFRADTQYF. For the CDR3, the DNA is TGTGCCAGCAGCTTCAGGGCAGATACGCAGTATTTT.

The CDR3 DNA is TGTGCCACCAGCAGAGACACTGGATCAAATGAAAAACTGTTTTTT. It codes for CATSRDTGSNEKLFF. The chain employs TRBV15 and TRBJ1-4; D is undetermined. This CDR3 contains 15 residues. V dropped 0 bases and J dropped 5 bases, with 10 bases sitting between them. Germline loops: CDR1 LNHNV, CDR2 YYDKDF (reference sequence). Looking up the rest from reference TRBV15 and TRBJ1-4 gives the full variable domain: DAMVIQNPRYQVTQFGKPVTLSCSQTLNHNVMYWYQQKSSQAPKLLFHYYDKDFNNEADTPDNFQSRRPNTSFCFLDIRSPGLGDTAMYLCATSRDTGSNEKLFFGSGTQLSVL.

V and J are TRBV2 and TRBJ2-3; D remains ambiguous. V lost 2 bases and J lost 6, with 9 bases in between. Germline V CDR1 and CDR2: SNHLY, FYNNEI. This CDR3 contains 13 residues. The CDR3 region is CASSERRQDTQYF. In DNA, the CDR3 is TGTGCCAGCAGTGAAAGGCGCCAGGATACGCAGTATTTT.

The chain recombines TRBV12-3 or TRBV12-4 with TRBJ2-1; D gene ambiguous. V was cut by 3 bases and J by 7 bases, with 7 bases left in between. CDR3 length equals 12 residues. For the CDR3, the DNA is TGTGCCAGCAGTTTGCGAGTAAATGAGCAGTTCTTC. Protein: CASSLRVNEQFF.